Shown below are 28 T cell receptor beta chains from a single sample sequenced in a study of T-cell memory formation after mild COVID-19. TCRdb reprocessed the 5' RACE reads with MiXCR, giving one entry per CDR3 protein. The sample has fewer than 450,000 distinct CDR3 sequences, approximately 21% seen once. Sequencing was done on a sample of PBMCs or a T cell subset sorted from them (not recorded which). The receptors here all came from an adult woman who had mild COVID-19 (a few samples of this study predate the infection). Cell type and time point are not known.

In this sample, this clonotype turned up a few times. The rearrangement uses TRBV27 and TRBJ2-3; the match to TRBD2 covers 10 bases. Germline loops: CDR1 MNHEY, CDR2 SMNVEV (reference sequence). This CDR3 contains 17 residues. The V and J ends lost 5 bases and 1 base, in that order; junction bases with no gene match: 9. CDR3 in amino acids: CASSLTHLAGGTDTQYF. In DNA form, the CDR3 reads TGTGCCAGCAGTCTAACTCATCTAGCGGGGGGCACAGATACGCAGTATTTT.

This clonotype was counted only a few times. V gene TRBV6-2 or TRBV6-3 combines with J gene TRBJ2-5; D remains unclear. This CDR3 contains 14 residues. Germline-derived CDR1 and CDR2 are MNHEY and SVGEGT. V was cut by 0 bases and J by 2 bases, with 7 bases left in between. In nucleotides, the CDR3 is TGTGCCAGCAGTTACTCGAGCAGACAAGAGACCCAGTACTTC. This gives the protein CASSYSSRQETQYF.

This clonotype was detected ten times or more. J is TRBJ2-7 and V is TRBV5-1; D is ambiguous. The CDR3 sequence is 14 residues long. Germline V CDR1 and CDR2: SGHRS, YFSETQ. The V end was cut by 1 base, the J end by 3 bases, with 11 bases between. In nucleotides, the CDR3 is TGCGCCAGCAGCTTGACGGGTATTCGCTACGAGCAGTACTTC. Amino acids: CASSLTGIRYEQYF.

The chain has TRBV2 and TRBJ2-7, with 12 bases identical to TRBD2. The V segment lost 6 bases and the J segment 7 bases; nucleotides outside the gene matches: 4. The CDR3 has 13 residues. Germline assignment: CDR1 SNHLY and CDR2 FYNNEI. CDR3 bases: TGTGCCAGCAGCGGACTAGCGGGGAGGGAGCAGTACTTC. Translating gives CASSGLAGREQYF.

The V and J genes are TRBV19 and TRBJ1-2, with D hard to call. Germline V CDR1 and CDR2: LNHDA, SQIVND (reference sequence). The CDR3 is 12 amino acids. V was clipped by 6 bases and J by 1 base, with 6 bases between them. The CDR3 protein is CASSRVNYGYTF. The CDR3 nucleotides are TGTGCCAGTAGCCGGGTTAACTATGGCTACACCTTC.

This clonotype turned up a few times. The V and J genes are TRBV5-1 and TRBJ1-1; D is ambiguous. CDR1 and CDR2 from the germline V gene are SGHRS and YFSETQ. The CDR3 spans 14 residues. Trimming left V 2 bases short and J 1 base short, with 9 bases between. The CDR3 DNA is TGCGCCAGCAGCTTCGAGGATCCGAACACTGAAGCTTTCTTT. Translating gives CASSFEDPNTEAFF.

This clonotype appeared a few times. The CDR3 DNA is TGTGCCAGCAGCGGTAACAATCAGCCCCAGCATTTT. As protein: CASSGNNQPQHF. The chain is built from TRBV3-1 and TRBJ1-5; D is unclear. The CDR3 is 12 amino acids. Germline CDR1 LGHDT, CDR2 YNNKEL (reference sequence). V lost 5 bases, J lost 3 bases, and 5 bases lay in between.

This clonotype was detected a few times. V is TRBV6-5 and J is TRBJ2-7, with 10 bases fitting TRBD2. Trimming at V came to 6 bases and at J to 4 bases, leaving 18 bases not matched to a gene. The CDR3 extends over 18 amino acids. The germline CDR1 and CDR2 sequences are MNHEY and SVGAGI. This CDR3 is CASSPPPGASGRVYEQYF. The CDR3 DNA follows: TGTGCCAGCAGCCCCCCACCCGGGGCTAGCGGGAGAGTGTACGAGCAGTACTTC.

CDR3 protein: CASSVADRQETQYF. CDR3 DNA sequence: TGTGCCAGCAGCGTAGCCGACAGACAAGAGACCCAGTACTTC. The chain recombines TRBV9 with TRBJ2-5, with D maybe TRBD1 (5 bases). Deletions cut 0 bases from V and 2 bases from J, with 8 bases between. This CDR3 is built from 14 residues. From germline, CDR1 is SGDLS and CDR2 YYNGEE.

The chain uses TRBV29-1 and TRBJ2-6; no clear D gene. CDR3 length: 14 amino acids. Trimming cost V 4 bases and J 2 bases, with 9 bases left between them. Germline-derived CDR1 and CDR2 are SQVTM and ANQGSEA. CDR3 amino acids: CSVVFSPGANVLTF. The CDR3 region has the DNA TGCAGCGTTGTTTTCAGTCCTGGGGCCAACGTCCTGACTTTC.

The rearrangement joins TRBV12-3 or TRBV12-4 to TRBJ2-5, with D possibly TRBD2 on 5 matching bases. Deletions cut 4 bases from V and 3 bases from J, with 9 bases between. The length of the CDR3 is 13 residues. DNA for the CDR3: TGTGCCAGCAGTTACGGACTGGAAGAGACCCAGTACTTC. This translates into CASSYGLEETQYF.

The genes are TRBV6-2 or TRBV6-3 and TRBJ2-2; 8 positions agree with TRBD1. Germline CDR1 MNHEY, CDR2 SVGEGT. The CDR3 has 16 amino acids. V shed 0 bases, J shed 4 bases, and the junction held 4 bases outside the gene matches. DNA for the CDR3: TGTGCCAGCAGTTACTCGAGACAGGGGCCCACCGGGGAGCTGTTTTTT. Translation: CASSYSRQGPTGELFF.

V usage is TRBV6-1 and J usage is TRBJ1-2, with D tentatively TRBD1 (6 bases). Trimming cost V 2 bases and J 4 bases, with 14 bases left between them. CDR3 length: 15 amino acids. Germline CDR1 reads MNHNS; CDR2 reads SASEGT. For the CDR3, the DNA is TGTGCCAGCAGTGAACATACGGACAGCCGCTATGGCTACACCTTC. As protein: CASSEHTDSRYGYTF.

This clonotype was recorded a few times. V gene TRBV2 combines with J gene TRBJ2-2, with no clear D. The CDR3 is 14 residues long. Germline V gene data show CDR1 as SNHLY and CDR2 as FYNNEI. The ends were cut back, 8 bases at V and 1 base at J, with 11 bases in the middle. The CDR3 bases are TGTGCCAGCCGCGACATGTTGAACACCGGGGAGCTGTTTTTT. Its protein is CASRDMLNTGELFF.

The gene calls are TRBV20-1 and TRBJ1-4; 7 positions match TRBD1. The V gene end was trimmed by 6 bases and the J gene end by 7 bases; junction bases not matched to a gene: 11. The length of the CDR3 is 14 residues. Germline V CDR1 and CDR2: DFQATT, SNEGSKA (reference sequence). The CDR3 protein is CSAIPGGSGEKLFF. The CDR3 DNA sequence: TGCAGTGCGATCCCAGGGGGGTCAGGTGAAAAACTGTTTTTT.

This clonotype was counted between two and nine times. The V call is TRBV27, the J call TRBJ2-2; TRBD2 matches at 11 bases. With 0 bases clipped from V and 4 bases from J, the junction kept 4 bases outside the gene matches. This CDR3 comprises 17 residues. Germline V gene sequence: CDR1 MNHEY, CDR2 SMNVEV (reference sequence). The CDR3 sequence: CASSLSLAGAGTGELFF. The CDR3 nucleotides read TGTGCCAGCAGTTTATCACTAGCGGGAGCGGGCACCGGGGAGCTGTTTTTT.

The rearrangement links TRBV25-1 to TRBJ2-3; D ambiguous. V was clipped by 3 bases and J by 3 bases, with 7 bases between them. The length of the CDR3 is 13 residues. Germline-derived CDR1 and CDR2 are MGHDK and SYGVNS. The CDR3 loop reads CASSDVGTDTQYF. CDR3 nucleotides: TGTGCCAGCAGTGATGTAGGTACAGATACGCAGTATTTT.

This clonotype was counted between two and nine times. The chain joins TRBV24-1 to TRBJ2-1; D ambiguous. Trimming stripped 5 bases from V and 3 bases from J, with 10 bases between. CDR3 length equals 14 residues. CDR1 is KGHDR and CDR2 is SFDVKD in the germline V gene. CDR3 coding DNA: TGTGCCACCAGTGTATCGGGTCTCTACAATGAGCAGTTCTTC. Translated, it gives CATSVSGLYNEQFF.

The V call is TRBV7-9, the J call TRBJ1-5; 9 nucleotides line up with TRBD1. CDR3 size: 15 residues. Per germline, CDR1 SEHNR and CDR2 FQNEAQ (reference sequence). V trimming: 5 bases; J trimming: 4 bases; junction bases outside the gene matches: 6. CDR3 region: CASSPAGTGNQPQHF. In DNA, the CDR3 is TGTGCCAGCAGCCCAGCCGGGACAGGGAATCAGCCCCAGCATTTT.

The V and J genes are TRBV5-6 and TRBJ2-5; D call uncertain. Trimming took 3 bases from V and 5 from J, leaving 11 bases between them. In germline, CDR1 is SGHDT, CDR2 YYEEEE. The CDR3 runs 13 residues. The CDR3 region has the DNA TGTGCCAGCAGCTCCGGGCCTGGGGAGACCCAGTACTTC. Protein sequence: CASSSGPGETQYF.

The J gene is TRBJ2-3, the V gene TRBV20-1; either TRBD1 or TRBD2 may supply D (5 bases each). CDR3 length: 14 residues. The V end lost 3 bases, the J end lost 4 bases, and 14 bases lay between the germline ends. Germline assignment: CDR1 DFQATT and CDR2 SNEGSKA (reference sequence). The CDR3 DNA is TGCAGTGCTAGCCGGCACCTGGGGGCAGATACGCAGTATTTT. Protein: CSASRHLGADTQYF.

The rearrangement uses TRBV7-8 and TRBJ1-1; 8 bases are a match to TRBD1. This CDR3 has 14 amino acids. Germline lookup yields CDR1 SGHVS and CDR2 FQNEAQ. V lost 10 bases, J lost 1 base, and 8 bases stayed unmatched. DNA for the CDR3: TGTGCCATCAGTATCGGGACAGGGAACACTGAAGCTTTCTTT. Amino acids: CAISIGTGNTEAFF.

The chain carries TRBV15 and TRBJ2-7; 9 bases match TRBD1. Germline V gives CDR1 LNHNV, CDR2 YYDKDF (reference sequence). J lost 7 bases, V lost 1 base, and 8 bases had no gene match. CDR3 length equals 15 residues. Here the CDR3 DNA reads TGTGCCACCAGCAGAGTAGGGACAGGGAAAGGGGAGCAGTACTTC. Protein product: CATSRVGTGKGEQYF.

The chain links TRBV20-1 to TRBJ1-1; no definite D call. Germline V gives CDR1 DFQATT, CDR2 SNEGSKA (reference sequence). The CDR3 contains 15 residues. The V end lost 6 bases, the J end lost 0 bases, and 17 bases lay between the germline ends. The CDR3 DNA is TGCAGTGCCCCAAGCCGGCACAGACTGAACACTGAAGCTTTCTTT. This codes for CSAPSRHRLNTEAFF.

In its sample, this clonotype was seen a few times. The DNA is omitted, as the CDR3 cannot be located on it reliably, and the CDR3 follows TCRdb's listing. The chain recombines TRBV25-1 with TRBJ1-2; the table's D gene call, TRBD1, was not cross checked with the DNA. The CDR3 is made up of 17 amino acids, end residues included. CDR1 MGHDK and CDR2 SYGVNS come from the germline V gene. The CDR3 region is CASSEYSGQGALRGYTF.

The chain uses TRBV7-9 and TRBJ1-1, with a weak D call TRBD1 (5 bases). The CDR3 has 12 amino acids. Trimming cost V 1 base and J 11 bases, with 11 bases left between them. Looked up from germline, CDR1 is SEHNR and CDR2 is FQNEAQ (reference sequence). In nucleotides, the CDR3 is TGTGCCAGCAGCTTAGATGTCAGGGCGGCTTTCTTT. Translated, it gives CASSLDVRAAFF.

This clonotype was observed a few times. The chain carries TRBV4-2 and TRBJ2-2; D possibly corresponds to TRBD2 (5 bases). The germline V and J ends were trimmed by 3 bases and 6 bases, with 17 bases remaining between them. The length of the CDR3 is 16 residues. Germline V gene lookup returns CDR1 LGHNA and CDR2 YNFKEQ. In nucleotides, the CDR3 is TGTGCCAGCAGCCAGCCCTCGAGCGGAGGCCCCGGGGAGCTGTTTTTT. Translating gives CASSQPSSGGPGELFF.

V is TRBV6-2 or TRBV6-3 and J is TRBJ2-7; 9 positions match TRBD2. V shed 2 bases and J 3 bases; nucleotides not matched to a gene: 11. CDR1 is MNHEY, CDR2 SVGEGT, per germline. The CDR3 covers 17 residues. The CDR3 protein is CASSYLAGSKLFYEQYF. In DNA form, the CDR3 reads TGTGCCAGCAGTTACCTAGCGGGATCGAAGCTCTTCTACGAGCAGTACTTC.